The subject of this entry is one T cell receptor beta chain. The antigen remains undetermined. One end of the junction varies from germline; a read error may be responsible. The sample belongs to a study of metastatic and nonmetastatic thyroid tumors. Notes on the study in general: Significantly greater TCR beta diversity was reportedly found in malignant thyroid tumors than in benign nodules (in blood and tumor).

Germline V CDR1 and CDR2: DFQATT, SNEGSKA (reference sequence). The CDR3 loop spans 16 amino acids. All patients were treatment-naive before thyroid surgery. In the authors' workflow: Clinicopathological groups of papillary thyroid cancer showed CDR3 differences that were used to build a distant-metastasis classifier. TCRdb re-called clones via MiXCR from the PCR reads. These V and J calls originate from TCRdb's pipeline instead of the authors' own analysis. The profile covers fewer than 7,500 clones, with 25% to 35% appearing a single time and roughly a fifth taken by the ten largest. Sequencing was performed on tumor tissue. This rearrangement joins TRBV20-1 to TRBJ2-7; unclear D gene. This receptor was obtained from a female donor with papillary thyroid cancer or a benign thyroid nodule (not recorded which). Some clones in this sample may be carry-over from other donors' samples. In DNA, the CDR3 is TGCAGTGCCAGGCCTCATGCCGCAGTACAGACCTACGGGCAGTACTTC. Amino acid sequence: CSARPHAAVQTYGQYF.